One and the same sample provided the 9 T cell receptor beta chains below, sequenced in a study of blood T cell repertoires in COVID-19. Using immunoSEQ multiplex PCR, the repertoire was profiled, and TCRdb retains in-frame clones only, with some absent. Of under 150,000 clones in the sample, about four fifths are singletons; the top ten hold more than 15%. The sequencing sample was made of peripheral blood. The source is an elderly man with acute or convalescent COVID-19.

The gene calls are TRBV29-1 and TRBJ1-1; D uncertain. The germline gives CDR1 SQVTM, CDR2 ANQGSEA. The CDR3 spans 11 residues. Here the CDR3 DNA reads TGCAGTACTCGGGTGAACACTGAAGCTTTCTTT. It specifies CSTRVNTEAFF.

The CDR3 sequence: CAWEQGLTGNTIYF. As DNA, the CDR3 is TGTGCCTGGGAACAGGGGTTAACTGGAAACACCATATATTTT. The chain uses TRBV30 and TRBJ1-3, with TRBD1 matching over 7 bases. The germline gives CDR1 GTSNPN, CDR2 SVGIG (reference sequence). The CDR3 totals 14 residues. V lost 5 bases, J lost 2 bases, and 6 bases stayed unmatched.

This chain joins TRBV2 and TRBJ1-5, with a possible D match to TRBD1 (5 bases). CDR3 size: 14 residues. V lost 7 bases to trimming and J lost 7 bases, with 17 bases between them. Germline CDR1 reads SNHLY; CDR2 reads FYNNEI. The CDR3 DNA reads TGTGCCAGCAACCCAGGGAAGGTAGGGCAGCCCCAGCATTTT. It codes for CASNPGKVGQPQHF.

This clone was recorded many times. The J gene is TRBJ1-1, the V gene TRBV2; D is ambiguous. Germline assignment: CDR1 SNHLY and CDR2 FYNNEI. The ends were cut back, 5 bases at V and 1 base at J, with 17 bases in the middle. The CDR3 spans 16 residues. The CDR3 loop reads CASSYNKVQPNTEAFF. The CDR3 region has the DNA TGTGCCAGCAGTTACAATAAAGTTCAACCGAACACTGAAGCTTTCTTT. Full variable domain (missing parts from reference TRBV2 and TRBJ1-1): EPEVTQTPSHQVTQMGQEVILRCVPISNHLYFYWYRQILGQKVEFLVSFYNNEISEKSEIFDDQFSVERPDGSNFTLKIRSTKLEDSAMYFCASSYNKVQPNTEAFFGQGTRLTVV.

The V call is TRBV5-1, the J call TRBJ1-1, with D hard to call. V shed 5 bases and J shed 3 bases, with 8 bases lying between them. The CDR3 runs 12 residues. Germline CDR1 reads SGHRS; CDR2 reads YFSETQ. Here the CDR3 DNA reads TGCGCCAGCAGAATGAGGGACACTGAAGCTTTCTTT. Its translation is CASRMRDTEAFF. The variable domain in full, completed from reference TRBV5-1 and TRBJ1-1, reads KAGVTQTPRYLIKTRGQQVTLSCSPISGHRSVSWYQQTPGQGLQFLFEYFSETQRNKGNFPGRFSGRQFSNSRSEMNVSTLELGDSALYLCASRMRDTEAFFGQGTRLTVV.

This chain joins TRBV2 and TRBJ2-1, with D possibly matching TRBD1 (6 bases). The V end was cut by 7 bases, the J end by 6 bases, with 16 bases between. The V gene's germline CDR1 is SNHLY and CDR2 FYNNEI. The CDR3 is 14 amino acids. The CDR3 DNA sequence: TGTGCCAGCACCTTACAGGGTCTCGGCAATGAGCAGTTCTTC. This encodes CASTLQGLGNEQFF.

This chain connects TRBV6-5 to TRBJ2-3, with a possible D match to TRBD2 (7 bases). V was shortened by 11 bases and J by 0 bases, with 9 bases between the two germline ends. The CDR3 covers 12 residues. Looked up from germline, CDR1 is MNHEY and CDR2 is SVGAGI. CDR3: CAGGASTDTQYF. The CDR3 DNA is TGTGCCGGGGGGGCCAGCACAGATACGCAGTATTTT.

The chain joins TRBV2 to TRBJ1-1, with 9 bases that match TRBD1. Trimming removed 4 bases from V and 1 base from J; junction bases left unmatched: 13. The CDR3 totals 18 residues. CDR1 SNHLY and CDR2 FYNNEI come from the germline V gene. In DNA form, the CDR3 reads TGTGCCAGCAGTGGCACCGACAGGGGGAGGGAACGGAACACTGAAGCTTTCTTT. Its translation is CASSGTDRGRERNTEAFF.

This clone was seen a few times. J is TRBJ2-2 and V is TRBV29-1, with 8 positions matching TRBD2. CDR3 size: 12 residues. In germline, CDR1 is SQVTM, CDR2 ANQGSEA. CDR3 bases: TGCGGCGGGGGGTCGGGCACCGGGGAGCTGTTTTTT. Translation: CGGGSGTGELFF.